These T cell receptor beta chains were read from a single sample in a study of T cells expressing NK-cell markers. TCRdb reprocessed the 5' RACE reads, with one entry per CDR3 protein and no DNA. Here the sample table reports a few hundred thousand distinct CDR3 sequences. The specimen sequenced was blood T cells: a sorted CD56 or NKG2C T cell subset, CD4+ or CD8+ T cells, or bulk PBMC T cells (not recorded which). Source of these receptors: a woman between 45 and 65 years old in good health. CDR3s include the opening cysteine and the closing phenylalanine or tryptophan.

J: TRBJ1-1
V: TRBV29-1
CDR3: CSANHMNTEAFF

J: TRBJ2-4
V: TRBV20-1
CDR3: CSAPPGGLAKNIQYF

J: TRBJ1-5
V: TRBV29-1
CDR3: CSVPGDQPQHF

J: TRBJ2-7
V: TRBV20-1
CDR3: CSALGQARSSYEQYF

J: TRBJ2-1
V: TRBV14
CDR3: CASSQEEARDYNEQFF

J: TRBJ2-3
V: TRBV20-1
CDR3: CSAPGVAGGRADTQYF

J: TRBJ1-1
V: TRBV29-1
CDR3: CSVGEGTATEAFF

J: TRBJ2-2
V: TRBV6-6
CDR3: CASGLPGQFTGELFF

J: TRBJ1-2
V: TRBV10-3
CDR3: CAISEETFYGYTF

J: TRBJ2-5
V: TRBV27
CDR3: CASSFQGLADQETQYF

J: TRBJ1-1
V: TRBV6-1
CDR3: CASSPTRGLNTEAFF

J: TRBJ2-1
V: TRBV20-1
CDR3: CSVLRTGGGRGHNEQFF

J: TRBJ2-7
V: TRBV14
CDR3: CASSGQVLGEQYF

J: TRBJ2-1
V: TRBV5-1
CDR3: CASRAVASGNNEQFF

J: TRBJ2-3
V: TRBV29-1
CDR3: CSVEPSGADTQYF

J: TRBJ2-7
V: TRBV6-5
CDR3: CASKGITGGAYEQYF

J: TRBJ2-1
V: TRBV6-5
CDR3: CASLEPNSNEQFF

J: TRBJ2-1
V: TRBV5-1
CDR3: CASSSAAGGNNEQFF

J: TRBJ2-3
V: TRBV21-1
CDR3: CASSKASGKLTDTQYF

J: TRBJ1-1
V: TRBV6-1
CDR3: CASTWGGRGAFF

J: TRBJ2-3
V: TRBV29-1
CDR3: CSVEPSQASSTDTQYF

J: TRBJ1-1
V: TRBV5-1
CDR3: CASSLKSGGLVTEAFF

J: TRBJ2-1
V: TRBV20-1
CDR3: CSALRRERGSYNEQFF

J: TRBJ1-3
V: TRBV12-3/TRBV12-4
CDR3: CASSALGTRSGNTIYF

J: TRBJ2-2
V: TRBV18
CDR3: CASSPELGNTGELFF

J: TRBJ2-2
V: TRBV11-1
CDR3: CASISGTGVTGELFF

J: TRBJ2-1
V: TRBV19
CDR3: CASQRERSSDEQFF

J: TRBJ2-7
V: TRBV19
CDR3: CASQGDSGQYF

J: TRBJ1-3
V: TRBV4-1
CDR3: CASSPGTRLTSGNTIYF

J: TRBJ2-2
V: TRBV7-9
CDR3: CASSPRGLAGATPGELFF

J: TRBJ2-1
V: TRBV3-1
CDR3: CASSQESGTRIGEQFF